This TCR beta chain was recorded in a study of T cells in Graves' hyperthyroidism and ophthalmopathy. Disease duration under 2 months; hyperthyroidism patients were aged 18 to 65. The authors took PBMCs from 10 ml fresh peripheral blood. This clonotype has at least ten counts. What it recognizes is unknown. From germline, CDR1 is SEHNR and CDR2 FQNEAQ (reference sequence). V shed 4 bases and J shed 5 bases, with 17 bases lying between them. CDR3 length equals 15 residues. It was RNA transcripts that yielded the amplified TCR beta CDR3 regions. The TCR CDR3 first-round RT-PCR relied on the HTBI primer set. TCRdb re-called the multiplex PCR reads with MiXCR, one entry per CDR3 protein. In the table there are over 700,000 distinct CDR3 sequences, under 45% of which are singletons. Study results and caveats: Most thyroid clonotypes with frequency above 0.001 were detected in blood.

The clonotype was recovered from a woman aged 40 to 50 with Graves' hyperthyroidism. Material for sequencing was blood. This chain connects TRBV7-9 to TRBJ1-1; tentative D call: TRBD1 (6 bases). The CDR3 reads CASSYRKTGGTEAFF. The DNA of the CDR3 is TGTGCCAGCAGCTATCGCAAGACAGGAGGGACTGAAGCTTTCTTT.